A selection of T cell receptor beta chains follows, all from one sample in a study of response to subunit inactivated influenza vaccine. TCRdb used MiXCR to reprocess the RT-PCR reads, holding one entry per CDR3 protein. Of 450,000 to 500,000 distinct CDR3 sequences listed, approximately 11% are singletons. Sequenced here: PBMCs from blood, sampled more than 35 days after vaccination. The source is a man aged 50 to 59 who received an inactivated influenza vaccine. The CDR3 runs from the conserved cysteine through the conserved F or W. Each record gives: V gene, D gene, J gene, CDR3 protein. A D gene is named only where the DNA matches it firmly.

v_call: TRBV5-1
d_call: TRBD1
j_call: TRBJ2-7
cdr3_aa: CASSYYEGQHYEQYF

v_call: TRBV9
d_call: NA
j_call: TRBJ2-3
cdr3_aa: CASSVQGKEDTQYF

v_call: TRBV7-2
d_call: NA
j_call: TRBJ1-4
cdr3_aa: CASSLGGAYEKLFF

v_call: TRBV29-1
d_call: NA
j_call: TRBJ2-1
cdr3_aa: CSVVPAGRNEQFF

v_call: TRBV5-5
d_call: NA
j_call: TRBJ2-3
cdr3_aa: CASSEEGDGTDTQYF

v_call: TRBV20-1
d_call: NA
j_call: TRBJ2-7
cdr3_aa: CSAKVDTYEQYF

v_call: TRBV7-2
d_call: NA
j_call: TRBJ2-1
cdr3_aa: CASSESRDSGEQFF

v_call: TRBV7-3
d_call: TRBD1
j_call: TRBJ2-5
cdr3_aa: CASSLWTGVRQETQYF

v_call: TRBV5-5
d_call: NA
j_call: TRBJ2-7
cdr3_aa: CASSFQAGRIYEQYF

v_call: TRBV5-1
d_call: NA
j_call: TRBJ2-7
cdr3_aa: CASGFLRGTYEQYF

v_call: TRBV2
d_call: NA
j_call: TRBJ2-1
cdr3_aa: CASSEYTSSYNEQFF

v_call: TRBV10-3
d_call: NA
j_call: TRBJ2-3
cdr3_aa: CAIRNGGLDTQYF

v_call: TRBV6-2/TRBV6-3
d_call: TRBD1
j_call: TRBJ2-3
cdr3_aa: CASSYTHRGTSTDTQYF

v_call: TRBV14
d_call: NA
j_call: TRBJ2-3
cdr3_aa: CASSKGLPLGTDTQYF

v_call: TRBV12-3/TRBV12-4
d_call: NA
j_call: TRBJ1-5
cdr3_aa: CASSFTGNQPQHF

v_call: TRBV5-1
d_call: NA
j_call: TRBJ1-1
cdr3_aa: CASSPGAVTEAFF

v_call: TRBV7-8
d_call: NA
j_call: TRBJ2-3
cdr3_aa: CASSLAVAATDTQYF

v_call: TRBV15
d_call: NA
j_call: TRBJ2-5
cdr3_aa: CATSRVGETQYF

v_call: TRBV29-1
d_call: NA
j_call: TRBJ2-1
cdr3_aa: CSVSTPSMAGEQFF

v_call: TRBV7-9
d_call: TRBD2
j_call: TRBJ2-1
cdr3_aa: CASSPPPRLAVYNEQFF

v_call: TRBV7-9
d_call: NA
j_call: TRBJ2-7
cdr3_aa: CASSLRDRGWEQYF

v_call: TRBV18
d_call: TRBD1
j_call: TRBJ2-1
cdr3_aa: CASSPPRDRVYNEQFF

v_call: TRBV5-1
d_call: TRBD2
j_call: TRBJ2-3
cdr3_aa: CASRTQPSGDTQYF

v_call: TRBV6-2/TRBV6-3
d_call: NA
j_call: TRBJ2-7
cdr3_aa: CASKDDTSYEQYF

v_call: TRBV4-2
d_call: TRBD1
j_call: TRBJ2-7
cdr3_aa: CASSQDQGVSSYEQYF

v_call: TRBV24-1
d_call: TRBD1
j_call: TRBJ2-2
cdr3_aa: CATSDFGTAKNTGELFF

v_call: TRBV7-9
d_call: TRBD1
j_call: TRBJ1-6
cdr3_aa: CASGTDDTLHF

v_call: TRBV6-1
d_call: TRBD2
j_call: TRBJ2-1
cdr3_aa: CASREASGSANEQFF

v_call: TRBV3-1
d_call: NA
j_call: TRBJ2-7
cdr3_aa: CASSQGWVSTVYEQYF

v_call: TRBV29-1
d_call: TRBD1
j_call: TRBJ1-1
cdr3_aa: CSVSTGWVEAFF

v_call: TRBV20-1
d_call: NA
j_call: TRBJ1-5
cdr3_aa: CSAQRRGGENQPQHF

v_call: TRBV10-3
d_call: NA
j_call: TRBJ2-7
cdr3_aa: CAISGQGLYEQYF

v_call: TRBV6-2/TRBV6-3
d_call: NA
j_call: TRBJ2-2
cdr3_aa: CASSYPPGLRTGELFF

v_call: TRBV6-5
d_call: TRBD2
j_call: TRBJ2-1
cdr3_aa: CASSYDPGTRVSNEQFF

v_call: TRBV7-9
d_call: NA
j_call: TRBJ2-7
cdr3_aa: CASSFSQGSYEQYF

v_call: TRBV24-1
d_call: NA
j_call: TRBJ2-5
cdr3_aa: CATSDPRAARKETQYF

v_call: TRBV5-1
d_call: NA
j_call: TRBJ1-1
cdr3_aa: CASSLVPGTNTEAFF

v_call: TRBV29-1
d_call: NA
j_call: TRBJ2-5
cdr3_aa: CSVEEQERRETQYF

v_call: TRBV12-3/TRBV12-4
d_call: NA
j_call: TRBJ1-5
cdr3_aa: CASSFSGNQPQHF

v_call: TRBV10-3
d_call: TRBD1
j_call: TRBJ1-1
cdr3_aa: CAISEWDRGNTEAFF

v_call: TRBV7-2
d_call: NA
j_call: TRBJ2-7
cdr3_aa: CASSLAAPLYEQYF

v_call: TRBV7-2
d_call: NA
j_call: TRBJ2-5
cdr3_aa: CASGSGLVSQETQYF

v_call: TRBV20-1
d_call: NA
j_call: TRBJ2-5
cdr3_aa: CSAPTEGKTQYF

v_call: TRBV7-2
d_call: NA
j_call: TRBJ1-1
cdr3_aa: CASSLPGNMRTFF

v_call: TRBV10-3
d_call: NA
j_call: TRBJ1-5
cdr3_aa: CAIKEGTNQPQHF

v_call: TRBV2
d_call: TRBD2
j_call: TRBJ2-1
cdr3_aa: CASRAGLADFGGKFF

v_call: TRBV11-2
d_call: TRBD1
j_call: TRBJ1-1
cdr3_aa: CASNPGQGVSEAFF

v_call: TRBV5-1
d_call: NA
j_call: TRBJ2-3
cdr3_aa: CASSLEAADTQYF

v_call: TRBV20-1
d_call: NA
j_call: TRBJ2-3
cdr3_aa: CSAKQTGFRTDTQYF

v_call: TRBV12-3/TRBV12-4
d_call: TRBD2
j_call: TRBJ2-7
cdr3_aa: CASSRGGGSSYEQYF

v_call: TRBV6-1
d_call: TRBD2
j_call: TRBJ2-5
cdr3_aa: CASTRTSGKIGETQYF

v_call: TRBV7-2
d_call: TRBD1
j_call: TRBJ1-4
cdr3_aa: CASSLADRGVEKLFF

v_call: TRBV7-2
d_call: TRBD1
j_call: TRBJ2-1
cdr3_aa: CASSRRTGGGDEQFF

v_call: TRBV6-5
d_call: NA
j_call: TRBJ1-1
cdr3_aa: CASSYSHLGRNTEAFF

v_call: TRBV3-1
d_call: NA
j_call: TRBJ2-1
cdr3_aa: CASSQGGSGVAEQFF

v_call: TRBV5-1
d_call: NA
j_call: TRBJ2-5
cdr3_aa: CASSLDRAQGSETQYF

v_call: TRBV7-2
d_call: NA
j_call: TRBJ2-7
cdr3_aa: CASSSLTGFYEQYF